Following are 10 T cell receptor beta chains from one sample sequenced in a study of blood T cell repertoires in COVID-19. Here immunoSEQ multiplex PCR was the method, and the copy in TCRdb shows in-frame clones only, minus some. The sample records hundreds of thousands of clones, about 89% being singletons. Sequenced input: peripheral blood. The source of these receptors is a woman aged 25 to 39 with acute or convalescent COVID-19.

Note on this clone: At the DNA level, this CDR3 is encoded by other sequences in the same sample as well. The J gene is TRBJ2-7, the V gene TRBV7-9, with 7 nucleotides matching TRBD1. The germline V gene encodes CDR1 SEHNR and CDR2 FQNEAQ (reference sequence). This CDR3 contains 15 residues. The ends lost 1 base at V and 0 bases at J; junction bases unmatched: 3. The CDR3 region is CASSLVRQGSYEQYF. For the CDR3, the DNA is TGTGCCAGCAGCTTAGTAAGACAGGGCTCCTACGAGCAGTACTTC.

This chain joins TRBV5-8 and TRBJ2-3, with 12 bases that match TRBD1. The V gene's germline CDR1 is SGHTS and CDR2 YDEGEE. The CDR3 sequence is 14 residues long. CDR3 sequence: CAFRGTGGVNTQYF. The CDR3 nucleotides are TGTGCATTCAGGGGGACAGGGGGCGTAAATACGCAGTATTTT.

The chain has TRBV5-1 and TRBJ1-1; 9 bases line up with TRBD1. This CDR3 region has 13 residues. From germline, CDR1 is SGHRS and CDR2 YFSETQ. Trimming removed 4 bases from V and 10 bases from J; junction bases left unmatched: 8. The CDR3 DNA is TGCGCCAGCAGCCGGACAGGGGAGCAGGGAGCTTTCTTT. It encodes CASSRTGEQGAFF.

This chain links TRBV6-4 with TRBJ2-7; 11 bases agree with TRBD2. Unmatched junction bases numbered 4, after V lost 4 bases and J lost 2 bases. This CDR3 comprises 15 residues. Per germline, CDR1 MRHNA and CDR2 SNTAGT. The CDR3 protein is CASSVVAGGPYEQYF. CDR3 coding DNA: TGTGCCAGCAGTGTTGTAGCGGGGGGGCCCTACGAGCAGTACTTC.

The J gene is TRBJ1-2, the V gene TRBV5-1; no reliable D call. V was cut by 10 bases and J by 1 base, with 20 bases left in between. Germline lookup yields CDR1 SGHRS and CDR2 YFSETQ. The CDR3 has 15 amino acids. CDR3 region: CARRIKWERNYGYTF. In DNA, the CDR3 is TGCGCCCGCCGAATCAAGTGGGAGCGTAACTATGGCTACACCTTC.

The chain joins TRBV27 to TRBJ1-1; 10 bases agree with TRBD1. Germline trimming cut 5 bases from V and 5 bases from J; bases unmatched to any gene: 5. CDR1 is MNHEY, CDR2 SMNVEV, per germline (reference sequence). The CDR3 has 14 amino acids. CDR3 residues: CASSPGTGVTEAFF. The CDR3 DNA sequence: TGTGCCAGCAGTCCCGGGACAGGGGTGACTGAAGCTTTCTTT.

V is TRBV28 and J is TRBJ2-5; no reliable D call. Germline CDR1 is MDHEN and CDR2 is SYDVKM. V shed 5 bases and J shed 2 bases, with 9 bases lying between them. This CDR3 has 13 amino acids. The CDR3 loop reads CASSRHGQETQYF. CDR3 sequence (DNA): TGTGCCAGCAGTCGACATGGACAAGAGACCCAGTACTTC.

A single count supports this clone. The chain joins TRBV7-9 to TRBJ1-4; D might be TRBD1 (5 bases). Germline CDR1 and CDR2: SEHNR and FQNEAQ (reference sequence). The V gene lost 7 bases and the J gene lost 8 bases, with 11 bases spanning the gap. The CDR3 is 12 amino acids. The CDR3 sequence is CASNTPGEKLFF. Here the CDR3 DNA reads TGTGCCAGCAACACCCCAGGGGAAAAACTGTTTTTT.

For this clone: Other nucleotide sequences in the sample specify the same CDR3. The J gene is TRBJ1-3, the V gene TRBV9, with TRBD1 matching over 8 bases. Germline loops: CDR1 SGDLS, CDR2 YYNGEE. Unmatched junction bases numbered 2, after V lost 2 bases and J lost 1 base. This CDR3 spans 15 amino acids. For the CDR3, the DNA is TGTGCCAGCAGCGTTGGACAGGGATCTGGAAACACCATATATTTT. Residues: CASSVGQGSGNTIYF.

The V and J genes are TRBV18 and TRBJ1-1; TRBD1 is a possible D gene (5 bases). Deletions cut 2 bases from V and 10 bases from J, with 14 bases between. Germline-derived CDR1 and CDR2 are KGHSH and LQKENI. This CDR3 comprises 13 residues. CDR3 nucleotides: TGTGCCAGCTCACCAGGAACGGCCGGGGGAGCTTTCTTT. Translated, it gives CASSPGTAGGAFF.